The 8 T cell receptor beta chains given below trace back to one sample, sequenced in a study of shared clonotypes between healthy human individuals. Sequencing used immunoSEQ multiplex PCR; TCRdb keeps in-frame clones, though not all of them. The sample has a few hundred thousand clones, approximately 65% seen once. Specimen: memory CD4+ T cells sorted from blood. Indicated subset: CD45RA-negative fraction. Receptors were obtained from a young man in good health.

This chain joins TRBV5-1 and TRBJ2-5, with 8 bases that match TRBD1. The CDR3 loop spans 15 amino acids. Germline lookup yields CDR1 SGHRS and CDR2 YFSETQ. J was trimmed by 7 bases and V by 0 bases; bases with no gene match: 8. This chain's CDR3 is CASSLGSQGAMTQYF. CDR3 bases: TGCGCCAGCAGCTTGGGGTCCCAGGGGGCCATGACCCAGTACTTC.

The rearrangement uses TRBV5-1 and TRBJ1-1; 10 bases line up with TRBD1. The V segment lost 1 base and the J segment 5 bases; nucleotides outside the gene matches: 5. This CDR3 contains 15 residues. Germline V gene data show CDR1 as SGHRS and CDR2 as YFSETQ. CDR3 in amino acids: CASSLSTGGGTEAFF. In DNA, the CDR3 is TGCGCCAGCAGCTTGTCGACAGGGGGCGGAACTGAAGCTTTCTTT.

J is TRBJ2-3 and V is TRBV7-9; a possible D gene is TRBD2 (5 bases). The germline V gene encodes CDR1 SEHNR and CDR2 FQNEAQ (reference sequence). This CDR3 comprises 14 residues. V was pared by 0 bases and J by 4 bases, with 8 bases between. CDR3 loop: CASSLAGEPDTQYF. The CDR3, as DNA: TGTGCCAGCAGCTTAGCGGGAGAACCAGATACGCAGTATTTT.

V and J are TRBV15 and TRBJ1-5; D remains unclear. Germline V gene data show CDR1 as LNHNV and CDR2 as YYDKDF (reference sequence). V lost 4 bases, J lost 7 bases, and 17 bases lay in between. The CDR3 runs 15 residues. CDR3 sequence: CATSKGSHGMQPQHF. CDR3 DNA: TGTGCCACCAGCAAAGGGTCTCACGGAATGCAGCCCCAGCATTTT.

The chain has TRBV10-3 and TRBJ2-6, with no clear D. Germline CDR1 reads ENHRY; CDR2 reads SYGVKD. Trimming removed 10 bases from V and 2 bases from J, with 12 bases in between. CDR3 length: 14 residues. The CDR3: CATLNLPGANVLTF. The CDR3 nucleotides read TGTGCCACCCTCAACCTGCCTGGGGCCAACGTCCTGACTTTC.

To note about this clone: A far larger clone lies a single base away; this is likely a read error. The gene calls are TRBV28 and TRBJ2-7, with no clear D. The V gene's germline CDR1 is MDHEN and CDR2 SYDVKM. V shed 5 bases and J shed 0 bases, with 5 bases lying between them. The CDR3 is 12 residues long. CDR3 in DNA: TGTGCCAGCAGTCCCCTCTCCTACGAGCAGTACTTC. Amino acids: CASSPLSYEQYF.

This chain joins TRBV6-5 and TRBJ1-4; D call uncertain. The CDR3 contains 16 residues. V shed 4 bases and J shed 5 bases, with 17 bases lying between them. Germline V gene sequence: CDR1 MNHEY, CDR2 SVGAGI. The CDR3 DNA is TGTGCCAGCAGTTCCCTCCGGGCCGGCGAGAATGAAAAACTGTTTTTT. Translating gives CASSSLRAGENEKLFF.

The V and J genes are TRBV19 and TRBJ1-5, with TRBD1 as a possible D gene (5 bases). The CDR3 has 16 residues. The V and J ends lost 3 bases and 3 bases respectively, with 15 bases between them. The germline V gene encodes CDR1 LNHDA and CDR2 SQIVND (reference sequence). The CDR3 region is CASSIFGEGFNQPQHF. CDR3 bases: TGTGCCAGTAGTATTTTTGGGGAGGGGTTCAATCAGCCCCAGCATTTT.